This T cell receptor beta chain appears in the sequencing data of a study of chemoradiotherapy in HPV16-positive cancers. Method: immunoSEQ multiplex PCR; TCRdb's copy keeps in-frame clones and lacks some. The sample has 12,000 or so clones; more than 85% are singletons. The CDR3 loop spans 15 amino acids. Looked up from germline, CDR1 is WSHSY and CDR2 is SAAADI. Deletions cut 6 bases from V and 9 bases from J, with 24 bases between. This clonotype was sampled from a human donor with HPV-associated anogenital cancer. The sequencing here drew on blood, taken from a patient who underwent chemoradiotherapy. The V call is TRBV10-2, the J call TRBJ2-7; D is ambiguous. CDR3: CASRLDGPDPRRQYF. The CDR3 DNA sequence: TGCGCCAGCAGGTTAGATGGGCCTGATCCCCGGAGGCAGTACTTC.